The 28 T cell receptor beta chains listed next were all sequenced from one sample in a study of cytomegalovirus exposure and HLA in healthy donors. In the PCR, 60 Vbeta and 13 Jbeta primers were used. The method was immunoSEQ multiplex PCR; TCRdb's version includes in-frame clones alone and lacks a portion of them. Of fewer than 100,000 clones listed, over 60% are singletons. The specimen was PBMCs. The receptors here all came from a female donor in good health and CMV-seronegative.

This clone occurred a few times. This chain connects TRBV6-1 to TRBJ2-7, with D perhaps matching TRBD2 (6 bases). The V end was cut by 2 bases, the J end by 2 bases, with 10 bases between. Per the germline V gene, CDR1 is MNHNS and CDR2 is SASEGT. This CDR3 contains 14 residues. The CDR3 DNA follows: TGTGCCAGCAGTGAACGAGGGGAGGCCTACGAGCAGTACTTC. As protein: CASSERGEAYEQYF.

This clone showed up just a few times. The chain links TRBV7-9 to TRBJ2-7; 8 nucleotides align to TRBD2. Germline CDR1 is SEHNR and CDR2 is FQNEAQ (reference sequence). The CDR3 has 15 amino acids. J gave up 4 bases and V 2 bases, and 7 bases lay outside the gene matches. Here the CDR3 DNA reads TGTGCCAGCAGCTTAAGCCGAGCGGGAGTGTACGAGCAGTACTTC. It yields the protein CASSLSRAGVYEQYF.

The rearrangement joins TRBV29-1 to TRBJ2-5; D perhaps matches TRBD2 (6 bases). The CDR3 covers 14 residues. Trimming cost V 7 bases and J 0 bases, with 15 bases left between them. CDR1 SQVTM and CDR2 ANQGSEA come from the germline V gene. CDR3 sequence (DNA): TGCAGCGCCAGAGATCGGGGGAACCAAGAGACCCAGTACTTC. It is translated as CSARDRGNQETQYF.

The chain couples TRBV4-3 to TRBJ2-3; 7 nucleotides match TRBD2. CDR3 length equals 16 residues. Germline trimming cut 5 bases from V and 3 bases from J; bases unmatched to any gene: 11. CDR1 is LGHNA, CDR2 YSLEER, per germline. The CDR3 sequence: CASSWRGQRGTDTQYF. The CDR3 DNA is TGCGCCAGCAGCTGGCGGGGCCAGCGGGGTACAGATACGCAGTATTTT.

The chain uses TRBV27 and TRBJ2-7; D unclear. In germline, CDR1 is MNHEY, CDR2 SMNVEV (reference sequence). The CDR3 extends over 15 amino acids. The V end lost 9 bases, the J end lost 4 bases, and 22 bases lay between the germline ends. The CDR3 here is CASFFKQKAAYEQYF. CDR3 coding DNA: TGTGCCAGTTTTTTCAAGCAGAAGGCGGCATACGAGCAGTACTTC.

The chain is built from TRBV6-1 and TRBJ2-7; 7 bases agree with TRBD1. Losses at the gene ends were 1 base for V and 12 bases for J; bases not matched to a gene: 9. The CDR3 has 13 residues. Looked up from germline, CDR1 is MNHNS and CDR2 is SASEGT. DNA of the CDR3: TGTGCCAGCAGTGAAGGACAGGGCCAAGGACCGTACTTC. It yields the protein CASSEGQGQGPYF.

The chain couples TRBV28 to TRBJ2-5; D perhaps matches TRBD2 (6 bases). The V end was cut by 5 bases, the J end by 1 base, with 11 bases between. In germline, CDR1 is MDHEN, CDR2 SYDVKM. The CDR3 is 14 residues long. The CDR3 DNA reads TGTGCCAGCAGTGGATCTAGCGTCCAAGAGACCCAGTACTTC. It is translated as CASSGSSVQETQYF.

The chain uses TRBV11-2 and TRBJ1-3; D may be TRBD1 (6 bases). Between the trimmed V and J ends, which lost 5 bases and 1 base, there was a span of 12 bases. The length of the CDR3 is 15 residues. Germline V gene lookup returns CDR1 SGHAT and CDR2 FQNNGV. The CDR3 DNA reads TGTGCCAGCAGCGTACAGGGCAGGTCTGGAAACACCATATATTTT. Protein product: CASSVQGRSGNTIYF.

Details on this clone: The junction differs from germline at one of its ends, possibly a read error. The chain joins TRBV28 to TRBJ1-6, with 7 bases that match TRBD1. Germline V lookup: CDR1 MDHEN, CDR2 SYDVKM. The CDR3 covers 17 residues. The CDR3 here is CASRTRQGSSYNSPPHF. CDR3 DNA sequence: TGTGCCAGCAGAACCCGACAGGGTAGCTCCTATAATTCACCCCCCCACTTT.

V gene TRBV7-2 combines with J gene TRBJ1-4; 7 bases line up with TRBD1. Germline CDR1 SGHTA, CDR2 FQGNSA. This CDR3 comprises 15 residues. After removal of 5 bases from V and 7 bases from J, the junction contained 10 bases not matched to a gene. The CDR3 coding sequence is TGTGCCAGCAGCACCCCGACAGGGACGTCTGAAAAACTGTTTTTT. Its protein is CASSTPTGTSEKLFF.

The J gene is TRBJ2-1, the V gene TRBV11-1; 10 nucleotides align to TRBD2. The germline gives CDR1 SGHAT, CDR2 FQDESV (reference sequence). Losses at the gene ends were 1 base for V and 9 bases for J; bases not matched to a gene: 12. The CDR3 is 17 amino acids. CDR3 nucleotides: TGTGCCAGCAGCTTAGGCCTAGCGGGAGTCTTTGGCGGTGAGCAGTTCTTC. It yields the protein CASSLGLAGVFGGEQFF.

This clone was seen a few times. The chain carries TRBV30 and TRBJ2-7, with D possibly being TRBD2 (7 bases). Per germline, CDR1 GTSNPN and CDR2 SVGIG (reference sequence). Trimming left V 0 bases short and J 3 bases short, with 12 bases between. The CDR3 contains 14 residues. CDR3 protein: CAWSVGGGNYEQYF. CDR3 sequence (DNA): TGTGCCTGGAGTGTAGGGGGGGGTAACTACGAGCAGTACTTC. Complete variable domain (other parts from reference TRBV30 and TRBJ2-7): SQTIHQWPATLVQPVGSPLSLECTVEGTSNPNLYWYRQAAGRGLQLLFYSVGIGQISSEVPQNLSASRPQDRQFILSSKKLLLSDSGFYLCAWSVGGGNYEQYFGPGTRLTVT.

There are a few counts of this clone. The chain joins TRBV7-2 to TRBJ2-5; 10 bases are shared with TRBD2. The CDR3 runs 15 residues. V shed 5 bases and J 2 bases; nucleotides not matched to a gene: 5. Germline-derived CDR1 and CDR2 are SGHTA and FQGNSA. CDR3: CASSITSGMQETQYF. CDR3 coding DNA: TGTGCCAGCAGCATCACTAGCGGGATGCAAGAGACCCAGTACTTC. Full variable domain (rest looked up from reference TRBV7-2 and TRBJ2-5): GAGVSQSPSNKVTEKGKDVELRCDPISGHTALYWYRQSLGQGLEFLIYFQGNSAPDKSGLPSDRFSAERTGGSVSTLTIQRTQQEDSAVYLCASSITSGMQETQYFGPGTRLLVL.

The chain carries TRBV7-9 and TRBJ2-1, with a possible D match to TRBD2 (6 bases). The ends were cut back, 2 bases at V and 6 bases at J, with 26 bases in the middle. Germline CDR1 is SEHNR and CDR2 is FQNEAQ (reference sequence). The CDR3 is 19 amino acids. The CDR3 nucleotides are TGTGCCAGCAGCTTAAATACAGGAGAGAGCGGGCGACAAGTCAATGAGCAGTTCTTC. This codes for CASSLNTGESGRQVNEQFF.

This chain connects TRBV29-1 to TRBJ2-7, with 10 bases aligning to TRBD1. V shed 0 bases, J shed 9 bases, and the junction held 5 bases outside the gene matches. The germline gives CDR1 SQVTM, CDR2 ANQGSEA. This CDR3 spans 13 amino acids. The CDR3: CSVEERDRGVQYF. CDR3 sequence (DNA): TGCAGCGTTGAAGAGAGGGACAGGGGCGTGCAGTACTTC.

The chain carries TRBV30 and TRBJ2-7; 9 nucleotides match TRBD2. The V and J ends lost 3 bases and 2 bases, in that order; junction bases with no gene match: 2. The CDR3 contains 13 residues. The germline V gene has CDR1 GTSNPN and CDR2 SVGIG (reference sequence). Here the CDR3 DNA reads TGTGCCTGGAGGACTAGCGGAACCTACGAGCAGTACTTC. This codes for CAWRTSGTYEQYF.

CDR3 coding DNA: TGTGCCACGGGACAGGATACCGGAGGGCCCCAGCATTTT. Encoded protein: CATGQDTGGPQHF. The chain recombines TRBV10-3 with TRBJ1-5, with TRBD1 matching 8 bases. CDR1 and CDR2 from the germline V gene are ENHRY and SYGVKD. The CDR3 is made up of 13 amino acids. V lost 10 bases and J lost 9; bases outside the gene matches: 11.

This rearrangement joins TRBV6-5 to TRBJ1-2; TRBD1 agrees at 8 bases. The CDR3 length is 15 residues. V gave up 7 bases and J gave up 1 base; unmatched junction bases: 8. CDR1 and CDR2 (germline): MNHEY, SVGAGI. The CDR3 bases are TGTGCCAGCATTACCCGGACAGGGAATAACTATGGCTACACCTTC. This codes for CASITRTGNNYGYTF.

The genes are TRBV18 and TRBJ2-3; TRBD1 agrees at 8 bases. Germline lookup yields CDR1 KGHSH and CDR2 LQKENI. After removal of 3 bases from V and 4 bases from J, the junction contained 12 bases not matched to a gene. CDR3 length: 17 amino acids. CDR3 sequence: CASSPRGQALPADTQYF. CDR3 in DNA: TGTGCCAGCTCACCGAGGGGACAGGCGTTACCCGCAGATACGCAGTATTTT.

In DNA, the CDR3 is TGTGCCAGCAGCCCGACTAGCGGGAATTACAATGAGCAGTTCTTC. Protein product: CASSPTSGNYNEQFF. This chain uses TRBV11-2 with TRBJ2-1; 11 bases line up with TRBD2. Germline V gene sequence: CDR1 SGHAT, CDR2 FQNNGV. The junction had 4 bases not matched to a gene; V was cut back by 5 bases and J by 4 bases. The CDR3 has 15 residues.

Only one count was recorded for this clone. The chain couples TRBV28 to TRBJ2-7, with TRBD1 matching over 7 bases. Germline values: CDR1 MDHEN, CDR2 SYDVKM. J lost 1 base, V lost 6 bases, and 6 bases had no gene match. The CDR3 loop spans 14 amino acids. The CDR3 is CASSDREGSYEQYF. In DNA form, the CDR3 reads TGTGCCAGCAGCGACAGGGAAGGGTCCTACGAGCAGTACTTC.

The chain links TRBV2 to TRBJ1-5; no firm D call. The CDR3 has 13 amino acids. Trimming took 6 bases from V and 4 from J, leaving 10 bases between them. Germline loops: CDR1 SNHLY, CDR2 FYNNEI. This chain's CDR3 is CASSGDMNQPQHF. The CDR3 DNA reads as TGTGCCAGCAGCGGTGACATGAATCAGCCCCAGCATTTT.

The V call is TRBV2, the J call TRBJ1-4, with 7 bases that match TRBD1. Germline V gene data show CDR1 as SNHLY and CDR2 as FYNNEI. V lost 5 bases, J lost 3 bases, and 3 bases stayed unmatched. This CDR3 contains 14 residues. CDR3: CASSPGTANEKLFF. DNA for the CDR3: TGTGCCAGCAGTCCCGGGACAGCTAATGAAAAACTGTTTTTT.

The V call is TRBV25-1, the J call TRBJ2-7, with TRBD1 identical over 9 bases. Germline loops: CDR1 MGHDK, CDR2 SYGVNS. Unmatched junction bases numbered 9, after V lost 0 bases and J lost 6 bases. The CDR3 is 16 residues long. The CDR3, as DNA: TGTGCCAGCAGTGAATATAAGGGGACAGGGTTGGGCGAGCAGTACTTC. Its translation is CASSEYKGTGLGEQYF.

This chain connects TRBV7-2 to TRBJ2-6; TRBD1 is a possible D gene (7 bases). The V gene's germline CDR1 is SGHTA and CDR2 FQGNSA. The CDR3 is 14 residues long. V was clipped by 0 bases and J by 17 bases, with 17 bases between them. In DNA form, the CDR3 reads TGTGCCAGCAGCTTAGCGGAGGGACAGTTAGTGGTGACTTTC. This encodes CASSLAEGQLVVTF.

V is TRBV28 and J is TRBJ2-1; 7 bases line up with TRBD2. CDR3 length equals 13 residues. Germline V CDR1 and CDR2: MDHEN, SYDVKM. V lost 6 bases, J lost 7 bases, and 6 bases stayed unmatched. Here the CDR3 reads CASRAGEWNEQFF. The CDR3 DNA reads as TGTGCCAGCAGGGCGGGAGAGTGGAATGAGCAGTTCTTC.

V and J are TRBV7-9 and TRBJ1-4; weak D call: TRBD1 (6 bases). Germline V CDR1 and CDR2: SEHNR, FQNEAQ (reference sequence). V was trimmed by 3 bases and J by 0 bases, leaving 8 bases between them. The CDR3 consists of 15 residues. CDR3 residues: CASSFTGTTNEKLFF. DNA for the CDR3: TGTGCCAGCAGCTTTACAGGGACAACTAATGAAAAACTGTTTTTT.

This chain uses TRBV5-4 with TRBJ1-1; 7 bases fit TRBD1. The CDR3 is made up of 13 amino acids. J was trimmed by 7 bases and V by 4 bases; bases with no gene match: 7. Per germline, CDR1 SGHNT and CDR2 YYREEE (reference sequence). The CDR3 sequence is CASSLVQGNEAFF. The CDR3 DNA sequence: TGTGCCAGCAGCCTTGTACAGGGGAATGAAGCTTTCTTT.